Presented here are 27 T cell receptor beta chains from one specimen sequenced in a study of CD8+CD57+ T cells in acquired aplastic anemia. It was patients with CD8+CD57+ cell expansion by flow cytometry who were chosen for sequencing. TCR beta VDJ and CDR3 were profiled, and genomic DNA was the template. From the reads, TCRdb called clonotypes with MiXCR, one entry per CDR3 protein. This sample has under 500,000 distinct CDR3 sequences; approximately 32% occur once, and the top ten carry 0.75% to 0.95%. Source material: sorted CD4+, CD8+, or CD8+CD57+ T cells (not recorded which) from PBMCs. These receptors were obtained from a human donor with aplastic anemia.

The chain employs TRBV4-1 and TRBJ1-5; 7 positions agree with TRBD1. This CDR3 region has 14 residues. The V and J ends lost 1 base and 6 bases, in that order; junction bases with no gene match: 3. Germline-derived CDR1 and CDR2 are MGHRA and YSYEKL. The CDR3 is CASSQGQGPQPQHF. DNA for the CDR3: TGCGCCAGCAGCCAAGGACAGGGCCCTCAGCCCCAGCATTTT.

This clonotype was found a few times. The V and J genes are TRBV20-1 and TRBJ1-1; 7 nucleotides align to TRBD1. The CDR3 extends over 16 amino acids. Germline trimming cut 1 base from V and 0 bases from J; bases unmatched to any gene: 8. Germline loops: CDR1 DFQATT, CDR2 SNEGSKA (reference sequence). The CDR3 loop is CSARGTGGAMNTEAFF. The CDR3 DNA reads as TGCAGTGCTAGAGGGACAGGAGGAGCGATGAACACTGAAGCTTTCTTT.

This sequence joins TRBV4-3 and TRBJ2-3, with 7 nucleotides matching TRBD1. The J segment lost 2 bases and the V segment lost 6 bases, leaving 2 bases of the junction unmatched. The CDR3 extends over 13 amino acids. In germline, CDR1 is LGHNA, CDR2 YSLEER. DNA for the CDR3: TGCGCCAGCAGGGACAGGAACACAGATACGCAGTATTTT. It yields the protein CASRDRNTDTQYF.

The chain employs TRBV10-3 and TRBJ1-5; TRBD1 might be the D (5 bases). The CDR3 runs 14 residues. CDR1 and CDR2 from the germline V gene are ENHRY and SYGVKD. V lost 0 bases to trimming and J lost 9 bases, with 12 bases between them. Here the CDR3 DNA reads TGTGCCATCAGTGAGTCGGGGGGGAGGACGCCCCAGCATTTT. As protein: CAISESGGRTPQHF.

This clonotype appeared a few times. The chain carries TRBV11-2 and TRBJ2-5; D could derive from TRBD1 or TRBD2 (5 bases each). The V and J ends lost 3 bases and 4 bases respectively, with 21 bases between them. CDR1 and CDR2 from the germline V gene are SGHAT and FQNNGV. CDR3 length: 17 residues. The DNA of the CDR3 is TGTGCCAGCAGCTTGTCTCAGGGAGACCCGTGGCGAGAGACCCAGTACTTC. This sequence encodes CASSLSQGDPWRETQYF. Together with reference TRBV11-2 and TRBJ2-5, the CDR3 gives the full variable domain: EAGVAQSPRYKIIEKRQSVAFWCNPISGHATLYWYQQILGQGPKLLIQFQNNGVVDDSQLPKDRFSAERLKGVDSTLKIQPAKLEDSAVYLCASSLSQGDPWRETQYFGPGTRLLVL.

There are many counts of this clonotype. The rearrangement links TRBV20-1 to TRBJ2-1, with D hard to call. The germline CDR1 and CDR2 sequences are DFQATT and SNEGSKA (reference sequence). The CDR3 is 11 residues long. V lost 3 bases and J 3 bases, leaving 3 bases between the germline ends. DNA of the CDR3: TGCAGTGCTAGCGGCTACAATGAGCAGTTCTTC. Residues: CSASGYNEQFF.

This clonotype appeared a few times. The chain links TRBV2 to TRBJ2-7, with 7 bases matching TRBD2. TRBJ2-1 explains the end of the DNA better; the J call may be wrong. Germline V gene lookup returns CDR1 SNHLY and CDR2 FYNNEI. The CDR3 runs 13 residues. Written as DNA, the CDR3 is TGTGCCAGCTCACCAGCGGGGATAGATGAGCAGTTCTTC. It specifies CASSPAGIDEQFF.

V usage is TRBV6-1 and J usage is TRBJ2-3; perhaps D is TRBD1 or TRBD2 (5 bases each). Germline loops: CDR1 MNHNS, CDR2 SASEGT. Trimming took off 6 bases at V and 0 bases at J, with 13 bases between the two ends. CDR3 length equals 15 residues. CDR3 residues: CASRTGTPSTDTQYF. In nucleotides, the CDR3 is TGTGCCAGCAGAACCGGGACGCCTAGCACAGATACGCAGTATTTT.

Of note for this clonotype: A much bigger clone sits one base away, suggesting this may be a read error. The chain recombines TRBV7-9 with TRBJ2-7; D unclear. Germline values: CDR1 SEHNR, CDR2 FQNEAQ (reference sequence). The CDR3 is 15 amino acids. CDR3 region: CASSLPAHLSYEQCF. DNA of the CDR3: TGTGCCAGCAGCTTACCGGCTCATCTCTCCTACGAGCAGTGCTTC.

Notes on this clonotype: One end of the junction varies from germline; a read error may be responsible. For the CDR3, the DNA is TGTGCCAGCAGTTACCCTCCACGTGGGACAGCAAATTCACCCCTCCACTTT. Amino acids: CASSYPPRGTANSPLHF. V gene TRBV10-3 combines with J gene TRBJ1-6; 7 positions agree with TRBD1. CDR1 and CDR2 (germline): ENHRY, SYGVKD. The CDR3 runs to 17 residues.

The V gene is TRBV2, the J gene TRBJ2-7; the D call may be TRBD1 or TRBD2 (5 bases each). The V end lost 7 bases, the J end lost 5 bases, and 18 bases lay between the germline ends. Germline CDR1 reads SNHLY; CDR2 reads FYNNEI. The CDR3 runs to 14 residues. The DNA for the CDR3 is TGTGCCAGCACCGTGACTGGGGGTTCCCACGAGCAGTACTTC. This encodes CASTVTGGSHEQYF.

With respect to this clonotype: No DNA is shown, since the ends of the CDR3 on it are uncertain; the CDR3 is the one TCRdb lists. J is TRBJ1-2 and V is TRBV25-1; the D call of TRBD1 is as the table states it, not checked on the DNA. The CDR3 sequence runs 16 residues, both termini included. Germline values: CDR1 MGHDK, CDR2 SYGVNS. The CDR3 loop is CACSASVTGAAYGYTF.

The chain is built from TRBV29-1 and TRBJ1-1; tentatively, D is TRBD1 (6 bases). There are 15 residues in the CDR3. Trimming stripped 7 bases from V and 0 bases from J, with 18 bases between. Germline values: CDR1 SQVTM, CDR2 ANQGSEA. CDR3 sequence reads: CSASLTGIMNTEAFF. In DNA form, the CDR3 reads TGCAGCGCCTCCCTGACAGGAATCATGAACACTGAAGCTTTCTTT.

The chain employs TRBV5-1 and TRBJ1-1; tentatively, D is TRBD1 (5 bases). V was pared by 6 bases and J by 0 bases, with 24 bases between. In germline, CDR1 is SGHRS, CDR2 YFSETQ. The CDR3 totals 18 residues. The DNA for the CDR3 is TGCGCCAGCAAATTTAACCGGGGATCGAAGGGGTTGAACACTGAAGCTTTCTTT. Translation: CASKFNRGSKGLNTEAFF.

The chain recombines TRBV5-4 with TRBJ2-5; 7 bases fit TRBD1. The germline CDR1 and CDR2 sequences are SGHNT and YYREEE (reference sequence). The CDR3 covers 14 residues. J lost 5 bases, V lost 4 bases, and 8 bases had no gene match. In DNA, the CDR3 is TGTGCCAGCAGCACGAGGACAGGCTTTGAGACCCAGTACTTC. Translation: CASSTRTGFETQYF.

Turning to this clonotype: A much larger clone sits a single nucleotide away, making a read error possible. V is TRBV25-1 and J is TRBJ1-5, with D unresolved. CDR3 size: 14 residues. Germline loops: CDR1 MGHDK, CDR2 SYGVNS. The CDR3 loop reads CPSSFGPGNQPQHF. The CDR3 coding sequence is TGTCCCAGCAGTTTCGGACCTGGCAATCAGCCCCAGCATTTT.

The chain has TRBV6-1 and TRBJ1-1, with 9 bases that match TRBD1. After removal of 1 base from V and 4 bases from J, the junction contained 4 bases not matched to a gene. The V gene's germline CDR1 is MNHNS and CDR2 SASEGT. This CDR3 is built from 15 residues. The CDR3 region has the DNA TGTGCCAGCAGTGAAGGGGACAGGGTGGCCACTGAAGCTTTCTTT. This sequence encodes CASSEGDRVATEAFF.

This sequence joins TRBV5-1 and TRBJ2-2; D is possibly TRBD2 (5 bases). The V end lost 4 bases, the J end lost 1 base, and 8 bases lay between the germline ends. Germline lookup yields CDR1 SGHRS and CDR2 YFSETQ. There are 14 residues in the CDR3. CDR3 sequence (DNA): TGCGCCAGCAGCGGGAGCGGGAACACCGGGGAGCTGTTTTTT. It is translated as CASSGSGNTGELFF.

The gene calls are TRBV9 and TRBJ2-7; D possibly uses TRBD1 or TRBD2 (6 bases each). The V and J ends lost 0 bases and 3 bases respectively, with 13 bases between them. Germline lookup yields CDR1 SGDLS and CDR2 YYNGEE. This CDR3 region has 15 residues. Here the CDR3 DNA reads TGTGCCAGCAGCGTAGGACCGGGGGCCATCTACGAGCAGTACTTC. Translated: CASSVGPGAIYEQYF.

This clonotype was observed a handful of times. V and J are TRBV10-3 and TRBJ2-3, with a possible D match to TRBD1 (5 bases). Trimming removed 2 bases from V and 0 bases from J, with 9 bases in between. In germline, CDR1 is ENHRY, CDR2 SYGVKD. There are 15 residues in the CDR3. CDR3 sequence reads: CAISEGARSTDTQYF. The CDR3 bases are TGTGCCATCAGTGAGGGGGCAAGGAGCACAGATACGCAGTATTTT.

On this clonotype itself: The junction differs from germline at one of its ends, possibly a read error. This chain uses TRBV10-2 with TRBJ1-1; the D gene is possibly TRBD1 (6 bases). Per germline, CDR1 WSHSY and CDR2 SAAADI. The CDR3 loop spans 14 amino acids. The CDR3 DNA is TGTGCCAGCTCATTGGGACACAAGAACACTGAAGCTTTCTTT. It codes for CASSLGHKNTEAFF.

V is TRBV20-1 and J is TRBJ2-1; 12 bases are a match to TRBD2. There are 19 residues in the CDR3. CDR1 is DFQATT, CDR2 SNEGSKA, per germline (reference sequence). Trimming took 3 bases from V and 0 from J; bases not matched to a gene: 12. The CDR3 is CSASAEGLAGISSYNEQFF. The CDR3 nucleotides are TGCAGTGCTAGTGCCGAAGGACTAGCGGGGATAAGCTCCTACAATGAGCAGTTCTTC.

This chain uses TRBV18 with TRBJ1-2; D unclear. The CDR3 spans 17 residues. V lost 3 bases and J 4 bases, leaving 21 bases between the germline ends. Per the germline V gene, CDR1 is KGHSH and CDR2 is LQKENI. The CDR3 DNA reads as TGTGCCAGCTCACCTATTGCTAGGGCAGGAGATCTCTATGGCTACACCTTC. This sequence encodes CASSPIARAGDLYGYTF.

The chain links TRBV27 to TRBJ2-7; D possibly matches TRBD1 or TRBD2 (5 bases each). The germline CDR1 and CDR2 sequences are MNHEY and SMNVEV (reference sequence). CDR3 length: 13 amino acids. The germline V and J ends were trimmed by 6 bases and 1 base, with 10 bases remaining between them. The CDR3 spells CASRDSGSYEQYF. DNA of the CDR3: TGTGCCAGCAGGGACTCAGGGTCCTACGAGCAGTACTTC.

This clonotype showed up just a few times. A junction boundary mismatches the germline segment, possibly from a read error. The rearrangement links TRBV7-3 to TRBJ1-1, with 7 bases that match TRBD1. The CDR3 length is 14 residues. Germline CDR1 SGHTA, CDR2 FQGTGA. The CDR3 here is CASGLKTGEPEAFF. The CDR3 nucleotides are TGTGCCAGCGGCTTAAAAACAGGGGAACCTGAAGCTTTCTTT.

The chain links TRBV11-2 to TRBJ2-7; 9 positions match TRBD1. Germline loops: CDR1 SGHAT, CDR2 FQNNGV. V shed 5 bases and J 3 bases; nucleotides not matched to a gene: 8. This CDR3 has 15 amino acids. The CDR3 DNA reads TGTGCCAGCAGCGTCGACAGGGGGTTCCTCTACGAGCAGTACTTC. Residues: CASSVDRGFLYEQYF.

Many counts were recorded for this clonotype. The rearrangement uses TRBV7-2 and TRBJ2-7, with TRBD1 matching 7 bases. This CDR3 has 14 amino acids. The germline CDR1 and CDR2 sequences are SGHTA and FQGNSA. V lost 3 bases and J lost 6; bases outside the gene matches: 8. As DNA, the CDR3 is TGTGCCAGCAGCTTGGCACAGGGGCAGGTCGAGCAGTACTTC. Translating gives CASSLAQGQVEQYF.